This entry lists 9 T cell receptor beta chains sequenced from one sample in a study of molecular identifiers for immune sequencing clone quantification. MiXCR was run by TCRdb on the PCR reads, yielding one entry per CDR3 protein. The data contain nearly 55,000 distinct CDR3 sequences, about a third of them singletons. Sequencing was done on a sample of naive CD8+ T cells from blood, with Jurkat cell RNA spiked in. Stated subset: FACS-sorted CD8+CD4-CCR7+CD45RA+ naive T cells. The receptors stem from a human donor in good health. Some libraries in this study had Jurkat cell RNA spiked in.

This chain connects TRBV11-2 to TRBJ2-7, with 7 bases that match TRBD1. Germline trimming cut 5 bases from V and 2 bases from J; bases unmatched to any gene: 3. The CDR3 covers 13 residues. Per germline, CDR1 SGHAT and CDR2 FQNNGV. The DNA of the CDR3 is TGTGCCAGCAGCGCAGGACAGGCCTACGAGCAGTACTTC. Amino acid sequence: CASSAGQAYEQYF.

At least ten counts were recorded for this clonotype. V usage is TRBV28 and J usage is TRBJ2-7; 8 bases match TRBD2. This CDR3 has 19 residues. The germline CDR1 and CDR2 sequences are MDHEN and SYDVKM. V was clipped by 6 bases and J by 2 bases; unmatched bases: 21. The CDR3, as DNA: TGTGCCAGCAGCTCTCTTCGGGACGAAGGGGGACTAGAAACCTACGAGCAGTACTTC. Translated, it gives CASSSLRDEGGLETYEQYF. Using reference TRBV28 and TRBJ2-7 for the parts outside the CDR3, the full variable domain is DVKVTQSSRYLVKRTGEKVFLECVQDMDHENMFWYRQDPGLGLRLIYFSYDVKMKEKGDIPEGYSVSREKKERFSLILESASTNQTSMYLCASSSLRDEGGLETYEQYFGPGTRLTVT.

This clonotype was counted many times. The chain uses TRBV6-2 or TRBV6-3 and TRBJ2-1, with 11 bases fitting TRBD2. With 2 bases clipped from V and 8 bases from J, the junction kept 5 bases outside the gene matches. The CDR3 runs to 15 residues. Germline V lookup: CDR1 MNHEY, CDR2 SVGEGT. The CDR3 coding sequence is TGTGCCAGCAGTTACAGTACTAGCGGGAGATATGAGCAGTTCTTC. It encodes CASSYSTSGRYEQFF.

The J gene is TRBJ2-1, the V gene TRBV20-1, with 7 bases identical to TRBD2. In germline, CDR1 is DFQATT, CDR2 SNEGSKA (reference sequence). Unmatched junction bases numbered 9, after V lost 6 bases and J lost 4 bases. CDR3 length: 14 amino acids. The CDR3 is CSAHLAVLYNEQFF. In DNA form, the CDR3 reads TGCAGTGCGCACCTAGCGGTGCTATACAATGAGCAGTTCTTC.

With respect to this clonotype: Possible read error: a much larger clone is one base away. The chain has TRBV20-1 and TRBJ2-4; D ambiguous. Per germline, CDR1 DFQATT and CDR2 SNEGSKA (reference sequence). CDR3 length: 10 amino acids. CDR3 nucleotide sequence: TGCTGTGCTACAGCGTGGGCTCAGTACTTC. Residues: CCATAWAQYF.

CDR3 residues: CASSPMSGLNEKLFF. The CDR3, as DNA: TGTGCCAGCAGCCCAATGTCGGGCTTAAATGAAAAACTGTTTTTT. The rearrangement joins TRBV27 to TRBJ1-4; no clear D gene. The CDR3 spans 15 residues. The V end lost 6 bases, the J end lost 5 bases, and 16 bases lay between the germline ends. The germline V gene has CDR1 MNHEY and CDR2 SMNVEV (reference sequence).

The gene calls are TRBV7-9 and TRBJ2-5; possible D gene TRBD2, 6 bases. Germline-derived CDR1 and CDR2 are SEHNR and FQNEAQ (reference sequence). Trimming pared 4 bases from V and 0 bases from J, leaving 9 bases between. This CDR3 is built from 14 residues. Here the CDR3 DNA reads TGTGCCAGCAGCTCCGGACTAAACCAAGAGACCCAGTACTTC. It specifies CASSSGLNQETQYF.

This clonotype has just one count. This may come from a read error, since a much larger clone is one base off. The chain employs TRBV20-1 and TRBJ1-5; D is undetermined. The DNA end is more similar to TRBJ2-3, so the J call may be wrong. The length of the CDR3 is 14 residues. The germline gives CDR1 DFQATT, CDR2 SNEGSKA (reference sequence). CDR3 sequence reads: CSARDGLSNQPQYF. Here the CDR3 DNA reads TGCAGTGCTCGAGACGGATTGAGCAATCAGCCCCAGTATTTT.

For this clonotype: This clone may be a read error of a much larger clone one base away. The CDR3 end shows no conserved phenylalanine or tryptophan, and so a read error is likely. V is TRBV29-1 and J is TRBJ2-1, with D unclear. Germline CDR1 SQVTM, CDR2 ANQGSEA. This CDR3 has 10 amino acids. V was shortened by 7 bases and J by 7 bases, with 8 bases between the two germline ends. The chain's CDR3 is CSAIGNEQFS. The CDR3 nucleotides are TGCAGCGCTATTGGGAATGAGCAGTTCTCC.